Shown below are 23 T cell receptor beta chains from a single sample sequenced in a study of shared clonotypes between healthy human individuals. Clones were sequenced by immunoSEQ multiplex PCR, and TCRdb holds only the in-frame ones, with some missing. The data contain 2.5 million or so clones, about 92% of them singletons. The sample comprised naive CD4+ T cells sorted from blood. Subset denoted: CD45RA+ positively selected. These receptor sequences come from a man aged 18 to 30 in good health.

The V gene is TRBV5-1, the J gene TRBJ2-1, with 10 bases that match TRBD2. With V trimmed by 6 bases and J by 8 bases, 11 bases remained unmatched. Germline V lookup: CDR1 SGHRS, CDR2 YFSETQ. The CDR3 totals 15 residues. The CDR3: CASIPGTSDLDEQFF. In DNA, the CDR3 is TGCGCCAGCATCCCCGGGACTAGCGACCTGGATGAGCAGTTCTTC.

The chain combines TRBV6-5 with TRBJ2-3, with unresolved D. The germline V gene has CDR1 MNHEY and CDR2 SVGAGI. Trimming removed 0 bases at V and 2 bases at J, with 9 bases between. CDR3 length: 15 amino acids. This CDR3 is CASSYSGIYTDTQYF. The CDR3 bases are TGTGCCAGCAGTTACTCGGGGATATACACAGATACGCAGTATTTT.

The rearrangement uses TRBV11-2 and TRBJ1-2, with a weak D call TRBD1 (6 bases). V shed 3 bases and J shed 4 bases, with 9 bases lying between them. Germline lookup yields CDR1 SGHAT and CDR2 FQNNGV. CDR3 length: 13 residues. In nucleotides, the CDR3 is TGTGCCAGCAGCTTTGGGGGCAGCTATGGCTACACCTTC. Protein sequence: CASSFGGSYGYTF.

Comment on this clone: Other DNA sequences of this sample code for an identical CDR3. J is TRBJ1-2 and V is TRBV2; TRBD1 matches 7 bases. V dropped 3 bases and J dropped 5; count of bases not matched to a gene: 0. The CDR3 runs 12 residues. Looked up from germline, CDR1 is SNHLY and CDR2 is FYNNEI. The CDR3 DNA follows: TGTGCCAGCAGTGAGACAGGGTATGGCTACACCTTC. This encodes CASSETGYGYTF.

The rearrangement uses TRBV27 and TRBJ2-6; the D gene is possibly TRBD1 (5 bases). CDR3 length equals 17 residues. V gave up 5 bases and J gave up 4 bases, with 18 bases separating them. The V gene's germline CDR1 is MNHEY and CDR2 SMNVEV (reference sequence). The chain's CDR3 is CASSPSQHGAGANVLTF. The CDR3 coding sequence is TGTGCCAGCAGTCCATCCCAGCATGGGGCAGGGGCCAACGTCCTGACTTTC.

V is TRBV10-1 and J is TRBJ2-5; 10 bases line up with TRBD2. CDR3 length equals 15 residues. Looked up from germline, CDR1 is WNHNN and CDR2 is SYGVQD (reference sequence). With 3 bases clipped from V and 5 bases from J, the junction kept 6 bases outside the gene matches. CDR3: CASSDSSGGVETQYF. DNA of the CDR3: TGCGCCAGCAGTGATTCTAGCGGGGGAGTGGAGACCCAGTACTTC.

Details on this clone: The sample carries other DNA sequences with the same CDR3. The rearrangement joins TRBV19 to TRBJ1-1; TRBD1 might be the D (6 bases). The germline CDR1 and CDR2 sequences are LNHDA and SQIVND (reference sequence). CDR3 length: 13 amino acids. The V end was cut by 8 bases, the J end by 0 bases, with 10 bases between. The CDR3 is CASSGQMNTEAFF. The CDR3 DNA is TGTGCCAGTTCGGGACAAATGAACACTGAAGCTTTCTTT.

This clone has only one observation. The chain combines TRBV10-1 with TRBJ2-5, with D possibly being TRBD1 (5 bases). Looked up from germline, CDR1 is WNHNN and CDR2 is SYGVQD (reference sequence). V shed 6 bases and J shed 4 bases, with 12 bases lying between them. The CDR3 extends over 13 amino acids. The CDR3 region is CASSLGVGETQYF. The CDR3 coding sequence is TGCGCCAGCAGCCTAGGGGTCGGAGAGACCCAGTACTTC.

This chain uses TRBV18 with TRBJ2-7, with unresolved D. V shed 5 bases and J shed 1 base, with 6 bases lying between them. This CDR3 is built from 12 residues. Germline CDR1 is KGHSH and CDR2 is LQKENI. The CDR3 coding sequence is TGTGCCAGCTCAGCCAAATCCTACGAGCAGTACTTC. This sequence encodes CASSAKSYEQYF.

The gene calls are TRBV10-1 and TRBJ1-2; TRBD1 might be the D (6 bases). V was cut by 4 bases and J by 4 bases, with 19 bases left in between. Per the germline V gene, CDR1 is WNHNN and CDR2 is SYGVQD (reference sequence). CDR3 length: 16 residues. DNA for the CDR3: TGCGCCAGCAGTGGGGTACAGGGCCTCCTGGCCTATGGCTACACCTTC. Its protein is CASSGVQGLLAYGYTF.

About this clone: Its ends do not fully match the called genes, so a read error is possible. The J gene is TRBJ2-5, the V gene TRBV7-7; TRBD2 matches 10 bases. In germline, CDR1 is SSHAT, CDR2 FNYEAQ (reference sequence). The CDR3 spans 14 residues. The CDR3: CASSLQLAGETQYF. The CDR3 DNA sequence: TGTGCTAGCAGCTTACAACTAGCGGGGGAGACCCAGTACTTC.

The chain recombines TRBV18 with TRBJ2-5, with 7 bases that match TRBD2. The V gene end was trimmed by 5 bases and the J gene end by 4 bases; junction bases not matched to a gene: 4. This CDR3 has 13 amino acids. Germline V gene lookup returns CDR1 KGHSH and CDR2 LQKENI. The CDR3 region is CASSTREGETQYF. CDR3 coding DNA: TGTGCCAGCTCAACCAGGGAGGGAGAGACCCAGTACTTC.

Details on this clone: This CDR3 is also generated by other DNA sequences in the sample. The rearrangement links TRBV28 to TRBJ2-7; 7 bases line up with TRBD1. The J segment lost 1 base and the V segment lost 3 bases, leaving 3 bases of the junction unmatched. Germline loops: CDR1 MDHEN, CDR2 SYDVKM. The CDR3 covers 14 residues. The CDR3 spells CASSLAGGSYEQYF. DNA for the CDR3: TGTGCCAGCAGTTTGGCAGGGGGATCCTACGAGCAGTACTTC.

Worth noting for this clone: This specimen includes other DNA sequences encoding the same CDR3. The J gene is TRBJ1-5, the V gene TRBV6-1, with D uncertain. CDR3 length: 13 amino acids. The germline gives CDR1 MNHNS, CDR2 SASEGT. Deletions cut 1 base from V and 4 bases from J, with 5 bases between. The DNA for the CDR3 is TGTGCCAGCAGTGAAGAGTTGAATCAGCCCCAGCATTTT. Encoded protein: CASSEELNQPQHF.

V usage is TRBV6-1 and J usage is TRBJ2-7; D is unclear. The CDR3 runs to 13 residues. The germline CDR1 and CDR2 sequences are MNHNS and SASEGT. V lost 6 bases, J lost 4 bases, and 13 bases lay in between. CDR3 nucleotides: TGTGCCAGCAGCTTAGCCCAAGGGTACGAGCAGTACTTC. Protein: CASSLAQGYEQYF.

DNA for the CDR3: TGTGCCAGCAGTGCCGGGACCCAGCCCCAGCATTTT. It translates to CASSAGTQPQHF. The chain couples TRBV6-6 to TRBJ1-5; TRBD1 is a possible D gene (5 bases). Germline CDR1 reads MNHNY; CDR2 reads SVGAGI (reference sequence). The CDR3 totals 12 residues. V was trimmed by 5 bases and J by 7 bases, leaving 9 bases between them.

The chain is built from TRBV5-1 and TRBJ2-6; D is possibly TRBD1 (5 bases). Per germline, CDR1 SGHRS and CDR2 YFSETQ. The CDR3 has 15 residues. V lost 0 bases and J lost 4, with 8 bases in between. As DNA, the CDR3 is TGCGCCAGCAGCTTGGCAGGGCTCGGGGCCAACGTCCTGACTTTC. This gives the protein CASSLAGLGANVLTF.

This clone was detected a few times. V is TRBV19 and J is TRBJ1-2; D remains ambiguous. CDR3 length equals 14 residues. In germline, CDR1 is LNHDA, CDR2 SQIVND (reference sequence). V shed 3 bases and J shed 3 bases, with 11 bases lying between them. The CDR3 here is CASSMAHADYGYTF. The CDR3 DNA reads as TGTGCCAGTAGTATGGCTCACGCTGACTATGGCTACACCTTC.

This clone was seen only once. One end of the junction is discordant with germline, which a read error may explain. Other DNA sequences of this sample code for an identical CDR3. The chain employs TRBV7-7 and TRBJ2-3; D gene ambiguous. Germline assignment: CDR1 SSHAT and CDR2 FNYEAQ (reference sequence). The CDR3 totals 15 residues. The CDR3 is CASSPLGTSTDTQYF. CDR3 coding DNA: TGTGCTAGCAGCCCGCTGGGAACTTCCACAGATACGCAGTATTTT. The whole variable domain, filled in from reference TRBV7-7 and TRBJ2-3, reads GAGVSQSPRYKVTKRGQDVTLRCDPISSHATLYWYQQALGQGPEFLTYFNYEAQPDKSGLPSDRFSAERPEGSISTLTIQRTEQRDSAMYRCASSPLGTSTDTQYFGPGTRLTVL.

V is TRBV27 and J is TRBJ1-1; 8 nucleotides agree with TRBD1. The CDR3 is 12 amino acids. V lost 9 bases and J lost 1; bases outside the gene matches: 1. Germline-derived CDR1 and CDR2 are MNHEY and SMNVEV (reference sequence). CDR3 residues: CASGQGNTEAFF. The CDR3 bases are TGTGCCAGTGGACAGGGGAACACTGAAGCTTTCTTT.

The V call is TRBV30, the J call TRBJ2-3; maybe TRBD1 (6 bases). Germline V CDR1 and CDR2: GTSNPN, SVGIG (reference sequence). V was pared by 2 bases and J by 6 bases, with 15 bases between. The CDR3 runs 14 residues. The CDR3 sequence: CAWSRGTVKDTQYF. CDR3 coding DNA: TGTGCCTGGAGTAGGGGGACCGTTAAGGATACGCAGTATTTT.

V usage is TRBV18 and J usage is TRBJ1-4, with D uncertain. The V end lost 3 bases, the J end lost 2 bases, and 13 bases lay between the germline ends. Germline values: CDR1 KGHSH, CDR2 LQKENI. The CDR3 consists of 16 residues. Here the CDR3 reads CASSPAMTMTNEKLFF. The CDR3 DNA sequence: TGTGCCAGCTCACCCGCAATGACAATGACTAATGAAAAACTGTTTTTT.

The chain has TRBV7-9 and TRBJ2-1, with unresolved D. V was cut by 5 bases and J by 10 bases, with 15 bases left in between. CDR3 length equals 13 residues. The germline V gene has CDR1 SEHNR and CDR2 FQNEAQ (reference sequence). CDR3 sequence (DNA): TGTGCCAGCAGCCCCTCCGGGTTGGGGGAGCAGTTCTTC. Amino acids: CASSPSGLGEQFF. The full variable domain, completed using reference TRBV7-9 and TRBJ2-1, is DTGVSQNPRHKITKRGQNVTFRCDPISEHNRLYWYRQTLGQGPEFLTYFQNEAQLEKSRLLSDRFSAERPKGSFSTLEIQRTEQGDSAMYLCASSPSGLGEQFFGPGTRLTVL.